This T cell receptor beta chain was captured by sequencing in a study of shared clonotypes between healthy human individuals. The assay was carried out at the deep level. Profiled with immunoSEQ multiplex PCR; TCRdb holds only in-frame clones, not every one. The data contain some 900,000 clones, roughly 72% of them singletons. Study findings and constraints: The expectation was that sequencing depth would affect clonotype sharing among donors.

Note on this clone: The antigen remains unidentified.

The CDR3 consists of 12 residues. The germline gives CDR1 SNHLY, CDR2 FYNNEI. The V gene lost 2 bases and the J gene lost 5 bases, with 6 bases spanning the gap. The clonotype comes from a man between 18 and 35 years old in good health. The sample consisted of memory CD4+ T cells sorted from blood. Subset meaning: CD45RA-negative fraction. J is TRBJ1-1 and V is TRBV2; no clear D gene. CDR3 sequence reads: CASSEWQTEAFF. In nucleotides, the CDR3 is TGTGCCAGCAGTGAATGGCAGACTGAAGCTTTCTTT.